This T cell receptor (beta chain) was identified in a study of Ad26.COV2.S vaccination and SARS-CoV-2 variants. Documented treatment: roughly 20 received Ad26.COV2.S at low or high dose, single or two shots; roughly five received placebo; per-sample allocation not given. The samples were gathered on day 63 after the first injection of vaccine or placebo. Study-wide results and limits: Placebo recipients showed lower spike-specific TCR breadth than vaccinees.

This clone was detected once. Its target is not known. The repertoire was sequenced with immunoSEQ multiplex PCR; TCRdb's copy has only in-frame clones and lacks some. The sample shows almost 400,000 clones, approximately 89% of them seen only once. The source is a person between 18 and 59 years old who received the Ad26.COV2.S COVID-19 vaccine or a placebo. This specimen was peripheral blood, taken in a trial of Ad26.COV2.S vaccine versus placebo.

The CDR3 here is CASRSGTGAYGYTF. CDR3 coding DNA: TGTGCCAGCAGATCCGGGACAGGGGCCTACGGCTACACCTTC. The gene calls are TRBV27 and TRBJ1-2; TRBD1 aligns across 10 bases. The V and J ends lost 6 bases and 8 bases, in that order; junction bases with no gene match: 9. The CDR3 is 14 residues long. The germline CDR1 and CDR2 sequences are MNHEY and SMNVEV (reference sequence).